The clone carrying this TCR beta chain was seen more than once but under ten times. Its antigen is undetermined. The entry originates in a study of identical twins. General study results and limits: Conclusions rested on cross-sectional statistics rather than following the same donors. The more abundant beta clonotypes in cord blood had fewer insertions, and memory repertoires did not show this.

V lost 5 bases to trimming and J lost 7 bases, with 14 bases between them. CDR1 and CDR2 from the germline V gene are SNHLY and FYNNEI. The CDR3 spans 14 residues. Carrying unique molecular identifiers, the cDNA also gained a universal primer site through template switching. Each CDR3 protein gets one entry after TCRdb re-called the 5' RACE reads with MiXCR. The sample lists 650,000 to 750,000 distinct CDR3 sequences; around 20% were seen once. The same data also went into a second study, on T cells expressing NK-cell markers. Turning to that study: Investigators obtained TCR beta repertoires from sorted CD3+CD56+NKG2C+, CD3+CD56+NKG2C- and CD3+CD56-NKG2C+ T cells.

This chain links TRBV2 with TRBJ1-4; D might be TRBD1 (5 bases). This TCR derives from a young woman in good health. Sequenced material: PBMCs. The CDR3 protein is CASSPGTLVEKLFF. The CDR3 DNA is TGTGCCAGCAGTCCGGGGACGCTAGTTGAAAAACTGTTTTTT. The complete variable domain, with remaining parts taken from reference TRBV2 and TRBJ1-4, reads EPEVTQTPSHQVTQMGQEVILRCVPISNHLYFYWYRQILGQKVEFLVSFYNNEISEKSEIFDDQFSVERPDGSNFTLKIRSTKLEDSAMYFCASSPGTLVEKLFFGSGTQLSVL.